A single sample gave rise to the 16 T cell receptor beta chains below, sequenced in a study of cytotoxic CD8 clonotypes in ibrutinib-treated CLL. The repertoire was sequenced with immunoSEQ multiplex PCR; TCRdb's copy has only in-frame clones and lacks some. The table shows roughly 130,000 clones, with roughly three quarters occurring only once. The sample here was PBMCs, taken after 12 months of ibrutinib treatment. The receptors shown here come from a human donor with chronic lymphocytic leukemia.

This rearrangement joins TRBV19 to TRBJ1-5, with a possible D match to TRBD1 (6 bases). The germline V gene encodes CDR1 LNHDA and CDR2 SQIVND (reference sequence). There are 14 residues in the CDR3. V was trimmed by 1 base and J by 7 bases, leaving 11 bases between them. The CDR3: CASSIGGARQPQHF. The CDR3 coding sequence is TGTGCCAGTAGTATAGGGGGGGCAAGGCAGCCCCAGCATTTT.

The chain uses TRBV18 and TRBJ2-7, with D possibly matching TRBD1 (5 bases). With 0 bases removed from V and 2 bases from J, the gap between germline ends came to 14 bases. Germline assignment: CDR1 KGHSH and CDR2 LQKENI. The CDR3 totals 16 residues. The DNA for the CDR3 is TGTGCCAGCTCACCACCGGGCTCGCTCAGGGCCTACGAGCAGTACTTC. Translated: CASSPPGSLRAYEQYF.

This clone was found once. The chain uses TRBV4-3 and TRBJ2-7, with TRBD2 as a possible D gene (6 bases). The CDR3 has 16 amino acids. CDR1 is LGHNA, CDR2 YSLEER, per germline. Trimming took 3 bases from V and 0 from J, leaving 15 bases between them. The CDR3 protein is CASSQETRGPSYEQYF. In DNA form, the CDR3 reads TGCGCCAGCAGCCAGGAGACTAGAGGGCCCTCCTACGAGCAGTACTTC.

This clone was detected only a few times. The genes are TRBV18 and TRBJ1-2; D is uncertain. V was cut by 4 bases and J by 4 bases, with 19 bases left in between. The CDR3 contains 16 residues. Germline V gene data show CDR1 as KGHSH and CDR2 as LQKENI. The DNA for the CDR3 is TGTGCCAGCTCACTTTCGGGCGGTCACAGCAGCTATGGCTACACCTTC. Its protein is CASSLSGGHSSYGYTF.

This chain links TRBV19 with TRBJ2-1; D gene ambiguous. The germline gives CDR1 LNHDA, CDR2 SQIVND (reference sequence). With 3 bases removed from V and 1 base from J, the gap between germline ends came to 10 bases. The CDR3 loop spans 15 amino acids. The CDR3 DNA reads TGTGCCAGTAGTATTAAGGATAGATCCTACAATGAGCAGTTCTTC. Its protein product is CASSIKDRSYNEQFF.

This clone occurred once. The chain recombines TRBV7-6 with TRBJ2-2; 8 nucleotides line up with TRBD2. In germline, CDR1 is SGHVS, CDR2 FNYEAQ. Trimming at V came to 2 bases and at J to 0 bases, leaving 11 bases not matched to a gene. The CDR3 sequence is 19 residues long. The chain's CDR3 is CASSLNPAGREANTGELFF. The CDR3 nucleotides are TGTGCCAGCAGCTTAAATCCCGCGGGGCGGGAGGCGAACACCGGGGAGCTGTTTTTT.

The gene calls are TRBV7-6 and TRBJ2-3, with 8 bases aligning to TRBD2. The length of the CDR3 is 15 residues. V shed 0 bases, J shed 3 bases, and the junction held 2 bases outside the gene matches. CDR1 is SGHVS, CDR2 FNYEAQ, per germline. Here the CDR3 reads CASSLASSGTDTQYF. The CDR3 nucleotides are TGTGCCAGCAGCTTAGCGTCTAGCGGGACAGATACGCAGTATTTT.

The rearrangement links TRBV11-2 to TRBJ2-1, with 7 nucleotides matching TRBD2. The germline gives CDR1 SGHAT, CDR2 FQNNGV. Trimming cost V 3 bases and J 4 bases; bases outside gene matches: 3. This CDR3 region has 14 residues. CDR3 in amino acids: CASSLSGGYNEQFF. The CDR3 bases are TGTGCCAGCAGCTTGTCGGGAGGTTACAATGAGCAGTTCTTC.

The chain links TRBV29-1 to TRBJ2-7; tentatively, D is TRBD1 (5 bases). Trimming took 4 bases from V and 9 from J, leaving 16 bases between them. Germline V CDR1 and CDR2: SQVTM, ANQGSEA. The CDR3 is 12 residues long. CDR3 nucleotide sequence: TGCAGCGTTGCTCAGGGAACGCCGGGGCAGTACTTC. As protein: CSVAQGTPGQYF.

The V gene is TRBV10-2, the J gene TRBJ2-5, with 10 bases that match TRBD2. This CDR3 spans 15 amino acids. Per the germline V gene, CDR1 is WSHSY and CDR2 is SAAADI. The V and J ends lost 7 bases and 5 bases, in that order; junction bases with no gene match: 10. Here the CDR3 DNA reads TGCGCCAGCATTGGTCTAGCGGGAGAGTGGGAGACCCAGTACTTC. Amino acid sequence: CASIGLAGEWETQYF.

V gene TRBV20-1 combines with J gene TRBJ2-7, with D tentatively TRBD1 (5 bases). Trimming stripped 5 bases from V and 8 bases from J, with 13 bases between. This CDR3 comprises 11 residues. Germline V lookup: CDR1 DFQATT, CDR2 SNEGSKA (reference sequence). CDR3 sequence reads: CSAYRSPQQYF. Written as DNA, the CDR3 is TGCAGTGCTTACAGGTCCCCTCAGCAGTACTTC.

J is TRBJ2-7 and V is TRBV6-5; either TRBD1 or TRBD2 may supply D (5 bases each). The CDR3 is made up of 13 amino acids. The V end was cut by 5 bases, the J end by 3 bases, with 11 bases between. Germline values: CDR1 MNHEY, CDR2 SVGAGI. The CDR3: CASSRDGLYEQYF. CDR3 coding DNA: TGTGCCAGCAGTCGGGACGGACTCTACGAGCAGTACTTC.

This chain connects TRBV4-2 to TRBJ2-5; 7 nucleotides match TRBD2. V trimming: 4 bases; J trimming: 5 bases; junction bases outside the gene matches: 19. Germline V gives CDR1 LGHNA, CDR2 YNFKEQ. This CDR3 spans 18 amino acids. The CDR3 sequence: CASSRSGSGGTIQETQYF. CDR3 nucleotide sequence: TGTGCCAGCAGCCGATCGGGGAGTGGCGGGACTATTCAGGAGACCCAGTACTTC.

This rearrangement joins TRBV6-5 to TRBJ2-4; D gene ambiguous. Trimming removed 4 bases from V and 8 bases from J, with 15 bases in between. The CDR3 has 14 amino acids. CDR1 is MNHEY and CDR2 is SVGAGI in the germline V gene. CDR3 DNA: TGTGCCAGCAGTTTTACCGGGTCTAGGGACATTCAGTACTTC. This encodes CASSFTGSRDIQYF.

This chain connects TRBV27 to TRBJ1-5; D perhaps matches TRBD1 (5 bases). V was pared by 3 bases and J by 1 base, with 19 bases between. The CDR3 consists of 18 residues. Germline CDR1 and CDR2: MNHEY and SMNVEV (reference sequence). The CDR3 DNA follows: TGTGCCAGCAGTTTTAGGGGATCTTCAGGGATGAGCAATCAGCCCCAGCATTTT. Translation: CASSFRGSSGMSNQPQHF.

The rearrangement uses TRBV13 and TRBJ1-2; D possibly corresponds to TRBD1 (6 bases). V lost 5 bases and J 4 bases, leaving 20 bases between the germline ends. Germline CDR1 reads PRHDT; CDR2 reads FYEKMQ (reference sequence). CDR3 length: 16 amino acids. CDR3 in amino acids: CASSQYLGQLLYGYTF. CDR3 bases: TGTGCCAGCAGCCAATATCTAGGACAGCTTCTCTATGGCTACACCTTC.